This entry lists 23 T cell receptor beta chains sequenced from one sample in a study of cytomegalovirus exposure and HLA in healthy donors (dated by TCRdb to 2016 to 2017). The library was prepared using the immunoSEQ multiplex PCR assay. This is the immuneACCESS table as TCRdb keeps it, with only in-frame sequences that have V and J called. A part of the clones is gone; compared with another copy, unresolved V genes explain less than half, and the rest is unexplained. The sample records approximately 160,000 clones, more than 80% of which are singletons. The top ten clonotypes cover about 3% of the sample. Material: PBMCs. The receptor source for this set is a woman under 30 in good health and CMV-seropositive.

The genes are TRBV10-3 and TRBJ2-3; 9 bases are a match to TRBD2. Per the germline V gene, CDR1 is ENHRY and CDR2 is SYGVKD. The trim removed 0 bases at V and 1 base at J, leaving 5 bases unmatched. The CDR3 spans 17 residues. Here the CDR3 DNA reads TGTGCCATCAGTGAGTCGATAGCGGGAGTGGGCACAGATACGCAGTATTTT. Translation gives CAISESIAGVGTDTQYF.

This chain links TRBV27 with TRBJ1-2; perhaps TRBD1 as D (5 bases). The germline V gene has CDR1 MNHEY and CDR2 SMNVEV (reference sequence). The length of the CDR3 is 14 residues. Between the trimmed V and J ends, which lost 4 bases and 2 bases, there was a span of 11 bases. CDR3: CASSYRPGNYGYTF. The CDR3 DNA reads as TGTGCCAGCAGTTATCGGCCAGGGAACTATGGCTACACCTTC.

The CDR3 nucleotides are TGCGCCAGCAGCTTGACGGCAGGGGGCAAGTGGCCCCAGCATTTT. This sequence encodes CASSLTAGGKWPQHF. The chain employs TRBV5-1 and TRBJ1-5; 8 nucleotides line up with TRBD1. The CDR3 length is 15 residues. The junction had 9 bases not matched to a gene; V was cut back by 1 base and J by 9 bases. Germline V gene sequence: CDR1 SGHRS, CDR2 YFSETQ.

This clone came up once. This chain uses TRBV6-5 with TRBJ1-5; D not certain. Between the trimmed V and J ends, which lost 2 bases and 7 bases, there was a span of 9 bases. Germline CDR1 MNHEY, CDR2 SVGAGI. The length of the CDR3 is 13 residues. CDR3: CASSYEGRQPQHF. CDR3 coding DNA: TGTGCCAGCAGTTACGAGGGCCGGCAGCCCCAGCATTTT.

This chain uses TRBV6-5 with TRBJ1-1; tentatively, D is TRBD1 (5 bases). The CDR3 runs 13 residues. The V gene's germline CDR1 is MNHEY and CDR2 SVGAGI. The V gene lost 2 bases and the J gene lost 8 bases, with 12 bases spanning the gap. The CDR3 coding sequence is TGTGCCAGCAGTTACGGAGCTAACAGGGAAGCTTTCTTT. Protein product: CASSYGANREAFF.

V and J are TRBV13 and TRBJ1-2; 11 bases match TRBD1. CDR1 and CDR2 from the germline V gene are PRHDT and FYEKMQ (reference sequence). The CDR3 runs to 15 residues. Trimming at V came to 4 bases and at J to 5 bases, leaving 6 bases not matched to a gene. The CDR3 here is CASSSGQGALYGYTF. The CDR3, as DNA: TGTGCCAGCAGCTCAGGACAGGGGGCTTTATATGGCTACACCTTC.

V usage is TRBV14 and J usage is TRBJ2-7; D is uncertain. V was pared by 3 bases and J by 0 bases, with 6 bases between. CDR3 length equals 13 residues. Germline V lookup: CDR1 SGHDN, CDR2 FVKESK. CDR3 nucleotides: TGTGCCAGCAGCCACTTCAGCTCCTACGAGCAGTACTTC. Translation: CASSHFSSYEQYF.

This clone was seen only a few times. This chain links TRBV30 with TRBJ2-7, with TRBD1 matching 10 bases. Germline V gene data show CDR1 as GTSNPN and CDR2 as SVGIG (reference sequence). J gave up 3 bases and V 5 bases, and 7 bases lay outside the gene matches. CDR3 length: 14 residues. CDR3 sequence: CAWGEGQGSYEQYF. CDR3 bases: TGTGCCTGGGGGGAGGGACAGGGGAGCTACGAGCAGTACTTC.

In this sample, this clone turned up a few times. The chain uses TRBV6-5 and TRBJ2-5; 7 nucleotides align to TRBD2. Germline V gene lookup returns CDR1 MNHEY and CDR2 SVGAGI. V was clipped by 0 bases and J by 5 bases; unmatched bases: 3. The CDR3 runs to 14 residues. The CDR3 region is CASSYSLGGETQYF. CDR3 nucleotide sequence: TGTGCCAGCAGTTACTCGTTGGGGGGGGAGACCCAGTACTTC.

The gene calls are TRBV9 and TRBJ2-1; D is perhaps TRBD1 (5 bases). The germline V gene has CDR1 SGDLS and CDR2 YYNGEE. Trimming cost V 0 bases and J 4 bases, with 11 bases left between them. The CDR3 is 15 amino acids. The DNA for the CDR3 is TGTGCCAGCAGCGTAGAGACAGCCCTTTACAATGAGCAGTTCTTC. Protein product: CASSVETALYNEQFF.

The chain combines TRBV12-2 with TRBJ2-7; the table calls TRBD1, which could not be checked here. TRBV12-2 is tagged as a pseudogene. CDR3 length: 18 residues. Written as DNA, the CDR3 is TGTGCAAGTCGCTTAGTAGGGGGTGCCGGGACAGGAATTGGCGAGCAGTACTTC. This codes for CASRLVGGAGTGIGEQYF.

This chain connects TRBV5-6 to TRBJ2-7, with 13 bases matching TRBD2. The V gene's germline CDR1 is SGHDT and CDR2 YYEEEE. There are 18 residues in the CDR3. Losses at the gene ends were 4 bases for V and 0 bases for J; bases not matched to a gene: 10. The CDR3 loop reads CASSLGGLAGASSYEQYF. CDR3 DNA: TGTGCCAGCAGCCTAGGCGGACTAGCGGGGGCCTCCTCCTACGAGCAGTACTTC.

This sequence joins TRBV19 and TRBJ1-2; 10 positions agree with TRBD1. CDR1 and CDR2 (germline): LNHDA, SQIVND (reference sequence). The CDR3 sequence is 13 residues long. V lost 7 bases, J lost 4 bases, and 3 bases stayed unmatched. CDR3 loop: CASKDRGAYGYTF. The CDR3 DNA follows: TGTGCCAGTAAGGACAGGGGGGCCTATGGCTACACCTTC. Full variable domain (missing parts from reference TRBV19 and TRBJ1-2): DGGITQSPKYLFRKEGQNVTLSCEQNLNHDAMYWYRQDPGQGLRLIYYSQIVNDFQKGDIAEGYSVSREKKESFPLTVTSAQKNPTAFYLCASKDRGAYGYTFGSGTRLTVV.

The CDR3 spells CASSFRGPLRYGYTF. The CDR3, as DNA: TGTGCCAGCAGCTTCAGGGGGCCCCTTAGGTATGGCTACACCTTC. V gene TRBV6-5 combines with J gene TRBJ1-2; 8 bases align to TRBD1. The germline gives CDR1 MNHEY, CDR2 SVGAGI. The CDR3 spans 15 residues. The junction had 11 bases not matched to a gene; V was cut back by 6 bases and J by 5 bases.

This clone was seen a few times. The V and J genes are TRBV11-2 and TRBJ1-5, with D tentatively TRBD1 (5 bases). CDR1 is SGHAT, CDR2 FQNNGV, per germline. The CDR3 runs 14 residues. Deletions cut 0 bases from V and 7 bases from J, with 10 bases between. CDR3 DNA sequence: TGTGCCAGCAGCTTAGATGGGGCTGGGCAGCCCCAGCATTTT. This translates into CASSLDGAGQPQHF.

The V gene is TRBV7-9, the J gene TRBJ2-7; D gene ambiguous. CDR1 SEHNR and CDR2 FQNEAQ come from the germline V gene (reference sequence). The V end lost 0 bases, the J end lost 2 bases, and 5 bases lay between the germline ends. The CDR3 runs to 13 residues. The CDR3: CASSLATAYEQYF. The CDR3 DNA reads TGTGCCAGCAGCTTAGCGACTGCCTACGAGCAGTACTTC.

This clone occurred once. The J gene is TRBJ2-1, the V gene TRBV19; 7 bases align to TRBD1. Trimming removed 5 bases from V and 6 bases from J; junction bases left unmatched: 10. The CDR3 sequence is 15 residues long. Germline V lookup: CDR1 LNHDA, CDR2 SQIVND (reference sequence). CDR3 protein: CASSPSGQLLNEQFF. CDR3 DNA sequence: TGTGCCAGTAGTCCATCGGGACAGCTACTCAATGAGCAGTTCTTC.

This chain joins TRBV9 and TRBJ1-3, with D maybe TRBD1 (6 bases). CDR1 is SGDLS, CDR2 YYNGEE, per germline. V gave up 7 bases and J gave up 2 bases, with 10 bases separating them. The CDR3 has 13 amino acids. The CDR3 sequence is CASGAGAGNTIYF. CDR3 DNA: TGTGCCAGCGGGGCAGGGGCTGGAAACACCATATATTTT.

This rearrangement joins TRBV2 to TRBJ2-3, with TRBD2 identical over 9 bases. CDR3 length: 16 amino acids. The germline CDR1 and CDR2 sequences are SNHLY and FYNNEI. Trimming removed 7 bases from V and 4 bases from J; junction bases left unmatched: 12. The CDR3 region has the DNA TGTGCCAGCATCATGGGACTAGCCTCCATCCCAGATACGCAGTATTTT. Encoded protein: CASIMGLASIPDTQYF.

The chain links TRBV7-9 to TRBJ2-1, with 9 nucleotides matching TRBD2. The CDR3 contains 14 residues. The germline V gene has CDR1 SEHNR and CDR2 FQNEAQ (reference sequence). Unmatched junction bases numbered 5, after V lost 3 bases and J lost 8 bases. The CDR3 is CASSFPTSGDEQFF. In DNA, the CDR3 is TGTGCCAGCAGCTTCCCGACTAGCGGTGATGAGCAGTTCTTC. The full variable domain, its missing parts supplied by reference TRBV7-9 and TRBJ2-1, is DTGVSQNPRHKITKRGQNVTFRCDPISEHNRLYWYRQTLGQGPEFLTYFQNEAQLEKSRLLSDRFSAERPKGSFSTLEIQRTEQGDSAMYLCASSFPTSGDEQFFGPGTRLTVL.

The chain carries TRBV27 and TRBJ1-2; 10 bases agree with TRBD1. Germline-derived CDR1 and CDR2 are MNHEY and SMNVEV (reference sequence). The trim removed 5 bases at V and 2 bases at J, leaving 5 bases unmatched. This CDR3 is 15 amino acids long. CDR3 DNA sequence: TGTGCCAGCAGTCTGCGGACAGGGGGAAACTATGGCTACACCTTC. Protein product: CASSLRTGGNYGYTF.

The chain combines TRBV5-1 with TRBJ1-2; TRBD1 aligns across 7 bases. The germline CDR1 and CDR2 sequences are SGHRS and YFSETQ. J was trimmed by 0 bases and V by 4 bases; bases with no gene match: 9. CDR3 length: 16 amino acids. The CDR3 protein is CASSPNDREPNYGYTF. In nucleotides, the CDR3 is TGCGCCAGCAGCCCGAACGACAGGGAGCCTAACTATGGCTACACCTTC.

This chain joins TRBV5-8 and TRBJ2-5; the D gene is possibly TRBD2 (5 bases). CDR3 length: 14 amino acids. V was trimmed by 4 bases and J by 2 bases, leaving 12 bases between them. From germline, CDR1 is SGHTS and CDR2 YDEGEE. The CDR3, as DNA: TGTGCCAGCAGCCTGGAGCGGCCACAAGAGACCCAGTACTTC. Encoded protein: CASSLERPQETQYF.